This T cell receptor beta chain came from a study of T cell responses to AZD1222 COVID-19 vaccine. Study observations and caveats: Spike-specific TCR repertoires showed rising breadth and depth after two AZD1222 doses. Females made up more of the donors, who were largely white British, and clonal diversity may have come out too low. Just a handful of people given AZD1222 tested seropositive at baseline.

Investigators merged groups given second doses at roughly 4 or roughly 12 weeks. There are 14 residues in the CDR3. With V trimmed by 4 bases and J by 3 bases, 4 bases remained unmatched. CDR1 SGHNT and CDR2 YENEEA come from the germline V gene. The sample holds a few counts of this clone. Its specificity is not known. The repertoire was sequenced with immunoSEQ multiplex PCR; TCRdb's copy has only in-frame clones and lacks some. The profile shows some 60,000 clones, approximately 80% of them singletons. The V and J genes are TRBV11-3 and TRBJ2-7; 9 bases are shared with TRBD1. The sample here was peripheral blood, taken 28 days after the second AZD1222 dose. The TCR originated in an adult who received the AZD1222 COVID-19 vaccine. CDR3 loop: CASSYRTGDYEQYF. In DNA, the CDR3 is TGTGCCAGCAGCTACAGGACAGGGGACTACGAGCAGTACTTC.